A single sample gave rise to the 23 T cell receptor beta chains below, sequenced in a study of cytotoxic CD8 clonotypes in ibrutinib-treated CLL. Sequenced by immunoSEQ multiplex PCR; TCRdb stores in-frame clones only, minus some. The sample carries some 200,000 clones, approximately 70% recorded once. The specimen comprised PBMCs, sampled after 12 months of ibrutinib treatment. The receptor source for this set is a human donor with chronic lymphocytic leukemia.

This sequence joins TRBV7-9 and TRBJ2-1; D is unresolved. CDR3 length equals 14 residues. The V gene lost 5 bases and the J gene lost 5 bases, with 13 bases spanning the gap. Germline-derived CDR1 and CDR2 are SEHNR and FQNEAQ (reference sequence). CDR3 loop: CASSRLTKDNEQFF. Written as DNA, the CDR3 is TGTGCCAGCAGCAGACTGACAAAAGACAATGAGCAGTTCTTC. Combining the CDR3 with reference TRBV7-9 and TRBJ2-1 gives the whole variable domain DTGVSQNPRHKITKRGQNVTFRCDPISEHNRLYWYRQTLGQGPEFLTYFQNEAQLEKSRLLSDRFSAERPKGSFSTLEIQRTEQGDSAMYLCASSRLTKDNEQFFGPGTRLTVL.

This clone was seen just once. The chain combines TRBV19 with TRBJ1-5; 9 bases line up with TRBD1. The CDR3 contains 19 residues. Germline lookup yields CDR1 LNHDA and CDR2 SQIVND (reference sequence). J gave up 0 bases and V 3 bases, and 12 bases lay outside the gene matches. The CDR3 DNA sequence: TGTGCCAGTAGTATGCCGGGACAGGGAGGGGGCTATAGCAATCAGCCCCAGCATTTT. As protein: CASSMPGQGGGYSNQPQHF.

This rearrangement joins TRBV6-6 to TRBJ2-3, with D possibly TRBD1 on 6 matching bases. The CDR3 is 16 amino acids. Trimming pared 2 bases from V and 2 bases from J, leaving 14 bases between. CDR1 and CDR2 from the germline V gene are MNHNY and SVGAGI (reference sequence). The CDR3 region is CASSYGTTDLTDTQYF. As DNA, the CDR3 is TGTGCCAGCAGTTACGGGACAACCGACCTCACAGATACGCAGTATTTT.

The rearrangement links TRBV20-1 to TRBJ1-2; D remains ambiguous. The germline V gene has CDR1 DFQATT and CDR2 SNEGSKA (reference sequence). V was clipped by 3 bases and J by 4 bases, with 6 bases between them. This CDR3 region has 11 residues. The CDR3 nucleotides are TGCAGTGCTAGGAAGAGCTATGGCTACACCTTC. It codes for CSARKSYGYTF.

The chain uses TRBV29-1 and TRBJ2-1, with 14 nucleotides matching TRBD2. V lost 7 bases and J lost 5; bases outside the gene matches: 4. This CDR3 has 14 amino acids. Germline V gene data show CDR1 as SQVTM and CDR2 as ANQGSEA. In nucleotides, the CDR3 is TGCAGCGCCCTGACTAGCGGGGGGGACAATGAGCAGTTCTTC. Its translation is CSALTSGGDNEQFF.

The chain couples TRBV5-1 to TRBJ2-3; 12 bases line up with TRBD2. The CDR3 has 18 amino acids. J was trimmed by 0 bases and V by 2 bases; bases with no gene match: 7. CDR1 is SGHRS and CDR2 is YFSETQ in the germline V gene. The CDR3 DNA is TGCGCCAGCAGCTTAAGGACTAGCGGGGAAGCTAGCACAGATACGCAGTATTTT. It is translated as CASSLRTSGEASTDTQYF.

The chain has TRBV19 and TRBJ1-2; 8 bases fit TRBD1. Germline V lookup: CDR1 LNHDA, CDR2 SQIVND (reference sequence). V dropped 4 bases and J dropped 6; count of bases not matched to a gene: 7. The CDR3 is made up of 14 amino acids. The CDR3 DNA sequence: TGTGCCAGTAGTACCCACGGACAGGGTGATGGCTACACCTTC. It translates to CASSTHGQGDGYTF.

The chain links TRBV10-2 to TRBJ1-2, with TRBD1 matching over 8 bases. Looked up from germline, CDR1 is WSHSY and CDR2 is SAAADI. This CDR3 contains 14 residues. The V gene end was trimmed by 7 bases and the J gene end by 3 bases; junction bases not matched to a gene: 7. Here the CDR3 DNA reads TGCGCCAGCACGCCAGGGGGCAACGACTATGGCTACACCTTC. Translation gives CASTPGGNDYGYTF.

Written as DNA, the CDR3 is TGTGCCAGCAGCCCCCGAGGCCCGGGGGAGACCCAGTACTTC. Its protein product is CASSPRGPGETQYF. The V gene is TRBV7-3, the J gene TRBJ2-5; perhaps TRBD2 as D (5 bases). The CDR3 totals 14 residues. With 5 bases removed from V and 5 bases from J, the gap between germline ends came to 15 bases. Germline CDR1 SGHTA, CDR2 FQGTGA.

V and J are TRBV5-1 and TRBJ2-7; D gene unclear. Germline V gene data show CDR1 as SGHRS and CDR2 as YFSETQ. CDR3 length: 14 amino acids. The ends were cut back, 0 bases at V and 2 bases at J, with 9 bases in the middle. CDR3 nucleotide sequence: TGCGCCAGCAGCTTGGGCGGACGGACCTACGAGCAGTACTTC. The encoded protein is CASSLGGRTYEQYF.

V gene TRBV5-1 combines with J gene TRBJ2-5, with 8 nucleotides matching TRBD2. The germline CDR1 and CDR2 sequences are SGHRS and YFSETQ. V shed 3 bases, J shed 5 bases, and the junction held 9 bases outside the gene matches. The CDR3 covers 15 residues. The CDR3 DNA reads TGCGCCAGCAGCTCCGGGGCTAGCGGGTTTGAGACCCAGTACTTC. Translated: CASSSGASGFETQYF.

This chain joins TRBV6-6 and TRBJ1-5; D remains unclear. V was clipped by 7 bases and J by 4 bases, with 2 bases between them. Germline CDR1 and CDR2: MNHNY and SVGAGI (reference sequence). This CDR3 contains 10 residues. CDR3: CASNNQPQHF. CDR3 sequence (DNA): TGTGCCAGCAATAATCAGCCCCAGCATTTT.

V gene TRBV27 combines with J gene TRBJ2-7, with D hard to call. CDR1 MNHEY and CDR2 SMNVEV come from the germline V gene (reference sequence). CDR3 length: 15 residues. V was trimmed by 1 base and J by 0 bases, leaving 10 bases between them. CDR3 residues: CASSLYGWPSYEQYF. The CDR3 DNA follows: TGTGCCAGCAGTTTATACGGCTGGCCCTCCTACGAGCAGTACTTC.

The chain recombines TRBV4-1 with TRBJ1-5; D remains ambiguous. V lost 3 bases, J lost 7 bases, and 10 bases lay in between. Germline CDR1 MGHRA, CDR2 YSYEKL. This CDR3 comprises 13 residues. CDR3 coding DNA: TGCGCCAGCAGCCATGAGGGCCGCCAGCCCCAGCATTTT. As protein: CASSHEGRQPQHF.

This clone was seen a single time. This chain connects TRBV9 to TRBJ2-7; D is possibly TRBD1 (5 bases). Trimming left V 0 bases short and J 6 bases short, with 10 bases between. The germline gives CDR1 SGDLS, CDR2 YYNGEE. The CDR3 runs to 13 residues. CDR3 bases: TGTGCCAGCAGCGTAGCTCTCCAGGGCGAGCAGTACTTC. It translates to CASSVALQGEQYF.

The V and J genes are TRBV7-2 and TRBJ2-6; maybe TRBD2 (5 bases). Germline CDR1 is SGHTA and CDR2 is FQGNSA. V was shortened by 1 base and J by 4 bases, with 8 bases between the two germline ends. This CDR3 spans 15 amino acids. CDR3 amino acids: CASSLGGVGANVLTF. CDR3 DNA sequence: TGTGCCAGCAGCTTAGGGGGAGTAGGGGCCAACGTCCTGACTTTC.

V is TRBV27 and J is TRBJ1-2; D is unresolved. The CDR3 totals 13 residues. The germline V gene has CDR1 MNHEY and CDR2 SMNVEV (reference sequence). The V gene lost 3 bases and the J gene lost 4 bases, with 9 bases spanning the gap. The CDR3 DNA is TGTGCCAGCAGTTTTACGGGCGTCTATGGCTACACCTTC. Translating it yields CASSFTGVYGYTF.

The chain couples TRBV7-3 to TRBJ1-5, with D perhaps matching TRBD1 (6 bases). Germline lookup yields CDR1 SGHTA and CDR2 FQGTGA. Trimming took off 1 base at V and 5 bases at J, with 12 bases between the two ends. This CDR3 is built from 15 residues. DNA of the CDR3: TGTGCCAGCAGCTTAAACGGGGGGCTCGATCAGCCCCAGCATTTT. It codes for CASSLNGGLDQPQHF.

V is TRBV7-6 and J is TRBJ1-3, with TRBD1 matching over 8 bases. Germline V gives CDR1 SGHVS, CDR2 FNYEAQ. Unmatched junction bases numbered 8, after V lost 6 bases and J lost 1 base. This CDR3 is built from 16 residues. The CDR3 loop reads CASRKGTGGSGNTIYF. The DNA for the CDR3 is TGTGCCAGCAGGAAGGGAACAGGGGGTTCTGGAAACACCATATATTTT.

Only a few counts were recorded for this clone. This rearrangement joins TRBV7-3 to TRBJ2-7, with TRBD2 matching over 7 bases. Unmatched junction bases numbered 7, after V lost 6 bases and J lost 2 bases. The CDR3 has 14 residues. In germline, CDR1 is SGHTA, CDR2 FQGTGA. The CDR3 DNA reads TGTGCCAGCAGTCTGGGAGGGGCAGCCTACGAGCAGTACTTC. Protein: CASSLGGAAYEQYF.

This clone showed up just a few times. This sequence joins TRBV7-2 and TRBJ1-5; no clear D. The CDR3 is 17 amino acids. The germline V gene encodes CDR1 SGHTA and CDR2 FQGNSA. V was cut by 5 bases and J by 2 bases, with 19 bases left in between. Written as DNA, the CDR3 is TGTGCCAGCAGCCGGATGGGAGGACGGGTAGGCAATCAGCCCCAGCATTTT. Protein product: CASSRMGGRVGNQPQHF.

CDR3 nucleotides: TGTGCCATCAGTGATAGCGGCTCTAGCACAGATACGCAGTATTTT. Its protein is CAISDSGSSTDTQYF. The chain combines TRBV10-3 with TRBJ2-3, with D possibly being TRBD2 (6 bases). Per the germline V gene, CDR1 is ENHRY and CDR2 is SYGVKD. With 3 bases removed from V and 0 bases from J, the gap between germline ends came to 10 bases. The CDR3 contains 15 residues.

The rearrangement uses TRBV10-3 and TRBJ1-1, with D possibly TRBD1 on 6 matching bases. The CDR3 has 15 residues. Trimming left V 0 bases short and J 2 bases short, with 10 bases between. Germline V gives CDR1 ENHRY, CDR2 SYGVKD. The CDR3 DNA reads as TGTGCCATCAGTGAGTCGGGGGGGGCTAACACTGAAGCTTTCTTT. Its protein is CAISESGGANTEAFF.